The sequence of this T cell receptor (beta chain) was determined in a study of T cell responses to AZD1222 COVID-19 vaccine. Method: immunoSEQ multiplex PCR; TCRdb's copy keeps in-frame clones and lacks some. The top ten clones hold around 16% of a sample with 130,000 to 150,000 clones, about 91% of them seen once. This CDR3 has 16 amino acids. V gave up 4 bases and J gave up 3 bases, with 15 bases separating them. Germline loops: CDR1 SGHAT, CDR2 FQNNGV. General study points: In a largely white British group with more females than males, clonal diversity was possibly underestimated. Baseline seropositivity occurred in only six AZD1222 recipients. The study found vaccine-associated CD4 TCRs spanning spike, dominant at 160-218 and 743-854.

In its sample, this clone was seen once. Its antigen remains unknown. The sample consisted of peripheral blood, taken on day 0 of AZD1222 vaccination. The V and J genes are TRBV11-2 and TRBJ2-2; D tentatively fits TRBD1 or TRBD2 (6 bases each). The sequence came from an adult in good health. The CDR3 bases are TGTGCCAGCAGCTCCCCTGGGGGGCCTCACACCGGGGAGCTGTTTTTT. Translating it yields CASSSPGGPHTGELFF.